This TCR beta chain was sequenced in a study of blood T cell repertoires in COVID-19. Original processing notes: Amplification of reference gene primers was used by the study to estimate nucleated cell counts. Profiling relied on immunoSEQ multiplex PCR, and the TCRdb table lists in-frame clones only, not all of them. The DNA gave D and trimming, while V, J and clone size come from that table. The sample carries roughly 120,000 clones, 80% to 85% recorded once. Trimming pared 6 bases from V and 0 bases from J, leaving 11 bases between. Germline CDR1 MDHEN, CDR2 SYDVKM. The CDR3 loop spans 14 amino acids.

The V and J genes are TRBV28 and TRBJ1-1; D ambiguous. The source of this sequence is a man in his 70s with acute or convalescent COVID-19. Material: peripheral blood. The DNA of the CDR3 is TGTGCCAGCAGATTTGGGCACTTGAACACTGAAGCTTTCTTT. Protein: CASRFGHLNTEAFF.